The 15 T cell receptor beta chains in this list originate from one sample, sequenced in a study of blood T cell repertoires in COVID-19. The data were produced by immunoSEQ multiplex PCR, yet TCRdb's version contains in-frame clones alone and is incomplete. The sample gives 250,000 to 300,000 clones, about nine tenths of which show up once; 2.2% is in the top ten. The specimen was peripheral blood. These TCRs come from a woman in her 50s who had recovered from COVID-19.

The CDR3 DNA follows: TGTGCCAGCAGCCCTGGCGGGGGGTATGGCTACACCTTC. The encoded protein is CASSPGGGYGYTF. This chain connects TRBV3-1 (or the pseudogene TRBV3-2) to TRBJ1-2; a weak D match, TRBD1 (5 bases). The V gene's germline CDR1 is LGHDT and CDR2 YNNKEL (reference sequence). The V end lost 4 bases, the J end lost 5 bases, and 11 bases lay between the germline ends. The length of the CDR3 is 13 residues.

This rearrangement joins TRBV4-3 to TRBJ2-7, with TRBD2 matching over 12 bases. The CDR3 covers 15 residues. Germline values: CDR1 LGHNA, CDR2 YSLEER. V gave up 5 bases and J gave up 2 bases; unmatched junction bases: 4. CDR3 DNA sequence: TGCGCCAGCAGCGAACTAGCGGGAGGAACCTACGAGCAGTACTTC. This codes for CASSELAGGTYEQYF.

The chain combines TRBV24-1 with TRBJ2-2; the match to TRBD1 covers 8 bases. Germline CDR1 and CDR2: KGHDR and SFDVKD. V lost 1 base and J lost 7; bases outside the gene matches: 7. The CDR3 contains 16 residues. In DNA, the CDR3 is TGTGCCACCAGTGATTTCGCAGGGGGCTTCTACGGGGAGCTGTTTTTT. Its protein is CATSDFAGGFYGELFF.

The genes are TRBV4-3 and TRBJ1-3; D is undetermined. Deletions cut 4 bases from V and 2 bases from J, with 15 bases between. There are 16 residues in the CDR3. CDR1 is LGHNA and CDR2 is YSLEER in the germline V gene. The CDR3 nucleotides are TGCGCCAGCAGCCTAGACTCGGGTTCCGCTGGAAACACCATATATTTT. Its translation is CASSLDSGSAGNTIYF.

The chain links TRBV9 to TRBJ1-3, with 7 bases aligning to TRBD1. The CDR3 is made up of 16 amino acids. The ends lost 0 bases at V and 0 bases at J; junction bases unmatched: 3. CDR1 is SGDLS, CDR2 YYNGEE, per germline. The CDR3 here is CASSVGGQVSGNTIYF. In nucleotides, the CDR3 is TGTGCCAGCAGCGTAGGCGGACAGGTCTCTGGAAACACCATATATTTT.

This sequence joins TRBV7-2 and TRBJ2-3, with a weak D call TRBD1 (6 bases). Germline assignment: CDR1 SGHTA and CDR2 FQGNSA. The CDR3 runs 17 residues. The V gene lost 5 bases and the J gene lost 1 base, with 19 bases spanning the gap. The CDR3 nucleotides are TGTGCCAGCAGCATGTCCCTCCGGGACACCGGCACAGATACGCAGTATTTT. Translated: CASSMSLRDTGTDTQYF.

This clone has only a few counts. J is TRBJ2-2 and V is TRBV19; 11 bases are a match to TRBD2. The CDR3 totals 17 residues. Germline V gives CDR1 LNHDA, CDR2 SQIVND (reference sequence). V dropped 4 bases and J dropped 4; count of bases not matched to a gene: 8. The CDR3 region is CASSRPGLAESTGELFF. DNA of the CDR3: TGTGCCAGTAGTAGACCGGGACTAGCGGAAAGCACCGGGGAGCTGTTTTTT. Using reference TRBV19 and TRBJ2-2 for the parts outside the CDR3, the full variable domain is DGGITQSPKYLFRKEGQNVTLSCEQNLNHDAMYWYRQDPGQGLRLIYYSQIVNDFQKGDIAEGYSVSREKKESFPLTVTSAQKNPTAFYLCASSRPGLAESTGELFFGEGSRLTVL.

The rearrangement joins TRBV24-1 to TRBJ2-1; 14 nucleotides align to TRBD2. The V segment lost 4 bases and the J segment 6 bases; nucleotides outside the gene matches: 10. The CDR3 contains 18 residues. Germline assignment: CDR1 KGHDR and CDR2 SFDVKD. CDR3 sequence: CATSDRRGLAGEGNEQFF. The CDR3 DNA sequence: TGTGCCACCAGTGACCGACGGGGACTAGCGGGAGAGGGCAATGAGCAGTTCTTC.

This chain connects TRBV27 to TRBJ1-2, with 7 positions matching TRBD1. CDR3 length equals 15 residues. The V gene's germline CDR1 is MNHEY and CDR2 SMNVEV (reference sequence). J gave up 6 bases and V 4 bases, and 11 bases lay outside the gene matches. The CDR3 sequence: CASSSGRGYINGYTF. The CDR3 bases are TGTGCCAGCAGTTCCGGCAGGGGGTACATTAATGGCTACACCTTC.

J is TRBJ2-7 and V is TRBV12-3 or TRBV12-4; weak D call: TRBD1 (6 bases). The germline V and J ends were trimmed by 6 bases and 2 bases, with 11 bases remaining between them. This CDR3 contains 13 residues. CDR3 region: CASSRDMTYEQYF. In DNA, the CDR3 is TGTGCCAGCAGCCGGGACATGACCTACGAGCAGTACTTC.

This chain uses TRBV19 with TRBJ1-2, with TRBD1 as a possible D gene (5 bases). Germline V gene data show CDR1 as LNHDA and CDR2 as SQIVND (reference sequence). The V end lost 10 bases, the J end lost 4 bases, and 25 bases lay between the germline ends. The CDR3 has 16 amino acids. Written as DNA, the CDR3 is TGTGCCACCCAAGGCCACGACCCTGGACAAAGCTATGGCTACACCTTC. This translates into CATQGHDPGQSYGYTF.

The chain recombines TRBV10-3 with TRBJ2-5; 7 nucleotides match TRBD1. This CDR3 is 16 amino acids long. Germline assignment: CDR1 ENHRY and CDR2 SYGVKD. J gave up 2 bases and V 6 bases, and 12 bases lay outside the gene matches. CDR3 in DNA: TGTGCCATCAGCGAGGACCAGGGGGTCTTGCAAGAGACCCAGTACTTC. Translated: CAISEDQGVLQETQYF.

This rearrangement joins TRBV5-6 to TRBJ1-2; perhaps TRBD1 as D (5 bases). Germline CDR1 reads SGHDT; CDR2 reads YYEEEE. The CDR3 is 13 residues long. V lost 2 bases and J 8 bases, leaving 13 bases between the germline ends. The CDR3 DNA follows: TGTGCCAGCAGCTTTTCAGGGTTTGGGGGCTACACCTTC. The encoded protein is CASSFSGFGGYTF.

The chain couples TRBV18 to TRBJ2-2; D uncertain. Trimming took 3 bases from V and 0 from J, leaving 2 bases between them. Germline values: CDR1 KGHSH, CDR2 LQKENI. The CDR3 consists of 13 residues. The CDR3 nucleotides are TGTGCCAGCTCACCCTCGAACACCGGGGAGCTGTTTTTT. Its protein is CASSPSNTGELFF.

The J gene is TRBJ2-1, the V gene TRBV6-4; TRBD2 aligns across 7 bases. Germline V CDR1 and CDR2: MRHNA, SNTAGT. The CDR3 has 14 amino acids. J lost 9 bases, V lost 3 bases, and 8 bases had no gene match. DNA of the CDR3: TGTGCCAGCAGTGAGGGACTACACACGGGTGAGCAGTTCTTC. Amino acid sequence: CASSEGLHTGEQFF.